Below are 27 T cell receptor beta chains sequenced from a single sample in a study of blood T cell repertoires in COVID-19. Data came from immunoSEQ multiplex PCR; TCRdb stores just in-frame clones and leaves some out. The sample yields fewer than 130,000 clones, less than 85% seen once. Sequencing input: peripheral blood. All receptors come from a woman older than 75 with acute or convalescent COVID-19.

V gene TRBV7-2 combines with J gene TRBJ2-1, with 9 nucleotides matching TRBD2. The V segment lost 6 bases and the J segment 2 bases; nucleotides outside the gene matches: 2. Germline V gene sequence: CDR1 SGHTA, CDR2 FQGNSA. The length of the CDR3 is 14 residues. This chain's CDR3 is CASSSSGAYNEQFF. CDR3 bases: TGTGCCAGCAGTTCTAGCGGGGCCTACAATGAGCAGTTCTTC.

This clone is a singleton in its sample. This chain connects TRBV30 to TRBJ1-5; no reliable D call. The CDR3 spans 15 residues. CDR1 is GTSNPN and CDR2 is SVGIG in the germline V gene (reference sequence). V was pared by 1 base and J by 1 base, with 11 bases between. CDR3 residues: CAWSGMGVSNQPQHF. The CDR3 DNA follows: TGTGCCTGGAGTGGGATGGGAGTGAGCAATCAGCCCCAGCATTTT.

V is TRBV7-9 and J is TRBJ2-7; D remains ambiguous. The V end lost 6 bases, the J end lost 5 bases, and 14 bases lay between the germline ends. The V gene's germline CDR1 is SEHNR and CDR2 FQNEAQ (reference sequence). CDR3 length equals 13 residues. The CDR3 bases are TGTGCCAGCAGGCTGCACTCGACTGACGAGCAGTACTTC. It codes for CASRLHSTDEQYF.

The chain links TRBV3-1 (or the pseudogene TRBV3-2) to TRBJ1-1; D may be TRBD1 (5 bases). There are 14 residues in the CDR3. From germline, CDR1 is LGHDT and CDR2 YNNKEL (reference sequence). V was clipped by 3 bases and J by 5 bases, with 13 bases between them. CDR3 region: CASSQIQGRTEAFF. As DNA, the CDR3 is TGTGCCAGCAGCCAGATTCAGGGAAGAACTGAAGCTTTCTTT.

This clone was detected a few times. The chain links TRBV5-6 to TRBJ2-2, with a tentative D call TRBD2 (6 bases). The germline gives CDR1 SGHDT, CDR2 YYEEEE. The CDR3 has 15 amino acids. Deletions cut 0 bases from V and 6 bases from J, with 12 bases between. CDR3 loop: CASSLVTRPPGELFF. The CDR3 nucleotides read TGTGCCAGCAGCTTGGTGACTAGGCCCCCCGGGGAGCTGTTTTTT.

The genes are TRBV2 and TRBJ2-3; 7 bases map to TRBD2. CDR1 and CDR2 (germline): SNHLY, FYNNEI. V dropped 6 bases and J dropped 3; count of bases not matched to a gene: 9. CDR3 length: 15 residues. This CDR3 is CASRGTGGSTDTQYF. The DNA of the CDR3 is TGTGCCAGCAGGGGTACGGGCGGGAGTACAGATACGCAGTATTTT.

The chain couples TRBV7-2 to TRBJ1-2, with TRBD1 identical over 7 bases. This CDR3 has 14 amino acids. Germline CDR1 SGHTA, CDR2 FQGNSA. V lost 1 base and J lost 5; bases outside the gene matches: 4. This chain's CDR3 is CASSLEGALYGYTF. The CDR3 DNA reads TGTGCCAGCAGCTTAGAGGGGGCGCTGTATGGCTACACCTTC. The variable domain in full, with the rest retrieved from reference TRBV7-2 and TRBJ1-2, is GAGVSQSPSNKVTEKGKDVELRCDPISGHTALYWYRQSLGQGLEFLIYFQGNSAPDKSGLPSDRFSAERTGGSVSTLTIQRTQQEDSAVYLCASSLEGALYGYTFGSGTRLTVV.

The genes are TRBV7-9 and TRBJ1-4; D unclear. Trimming pared 4 bases from V and 5 bases from J, leaving 11 bases between. Germline-derived CDR1 and CDR2 are SEHNR and FQNEAQ (reference sequence). This CDR3 is built from 14 residues. CDR3 DNA sequence: TGTGCCAGCAGCTCACTTCACGGGAATGAAAAACTGTTTTTT. Translation gives CASSSLHGNEKLFF.

This chain joins TRBV27 and TRBJ2-1, with D tentatively TRBD2 (6 bases). This CDR3 region has 14 residues. Germline loops: CDR1 MNHEY, CDR2 SMNVEV (reference sequence). The V and J ends lost 6 bases and 7 bases respectively, with 16 bases between them. Here the CDR3 DNA reads TGTGCCAGCAGCACATCTGGGGGGTATAATGAGCAGTTCTTC. It encodes CASSTSGGYNEQFF.

The count of this clone is one. V is TRBV3-1 (or the pseudogene TRBV3-2) and J is TRBJ1-5; possible D gene TRBD1, 5 bases. The germline V gene encodes CDR1 LGHDT and CDR2 YNNKEL (reference sequence). This CDR3 contains 14 residues. V was pared by 1 base and J by 6 bases, with 10 bases between. CDR3 amino acids: CASSQGQPPQPQHF. In nucleotides, the CDR3 is TGTGCCAGCAGCCAAGGACAGCCCCCTCAGCCCCAGCATTTT.

V gene TRBV18 combines with J gene TRBJ2-7; D perhaps matches TRBD1 (5 bases). CDR1 and CDR2 (germline): KGHSH, LQKENI. Trimming shortened V by 6 bases and J by 7 bases, and 13 bases separated the two germline ends. CDR3 length equals 12 residues. The CDR3 DNA sequence: TGTGCCAGCTCTCTTACAGGTTGGGAGCAGTACTTC. This translates into CASSLTGWEQYF. The full variable domain, rest sourced from reference TRBV18 and TRBJ2-7, is NAGVMQNPRHLVRRRGQEARLRCSPMKGHSHVYWYRQLPEEGLKFMVYLQKENIIDESGMPKERFSAEFPKEGPSILRIQQVVRGDSAAYFCASSLTGWEQYFGPGTRLTVT.

This sequence joins TRBV28 and TRBJ1-2; D might be TRBD1 (5 bases). The CDR3 covers 12 residues. The germline CDR1 and CDR2 sequences are MDHEN and SYDVKM. With 3 bases removed from V and 8 bases from J, the gap between germline ends came to 10 bases. Here the CDR3 reads CASSFRGDGYTF. The CDR3, as DNA: TGTGCCAGCAGTTTCCGCGGGGACGGCTACACCTTC.

The DNA of the CDR3 is TGTGCCATCTACAGGGGGCCCGGCTATGGCTACACCTTC. It encodes CAIYRGPGYGYTF. The V gene is TRBV19, the J gene TRBJ1-2; 9 nucleotides align to TRBD1. The germline gives CDR1 LNHDA, CDR2 SQIVND (reference sequence). CDR3 length equals 13 residues. V shed 10 bases, J shed 4 bases, and the junction held 7 bases outside the gene matches.

The table lists this clone with a count of one. The rearrangement uses TRBV6-5 and TRBJ1-1; the D gene is possibly TRBD1 (5 bases). Germline V gene sequence: CDR1 MNHEY, CDR2 SVGAGI. This CDR3 contains 15 residues. V shed 0 bases and J shed 4 bases, with 12 bases lying between them. Written as DNA, the CDR3 is TGTGCCAGCAGTTACTCGAGTGCGGGGGGCACTGAAGCTTTCTTT. Translated, it gives CASSYSSAGGTEAFF.

In DNA form, the CDR3 reads TGTGCCAGCACCCGCCTAGCGGGAGTCCTGGGCTACAATGAGCAGTTCTTC. It yields the protein CASTRLAGVLGYNEQFF. V gene TRBV27 combines with J gene TRBJ2-1; 10 nucleotides line up with TRBD2. The V gene end was trimmed by 7 bases and the J gene end by 3 bases; junction bases not matched to a gene: 12. The CDR3 runs 17 residues. Germline V gene lookup returns CDR1 MNHEY and CDR2 SMNVEV (reference sequence).

The J gene is TRBJ1-3, the V gene TRBV28, with D unclear. The CDR3 extends over 15 amino acids. CDR1 is MDHEN and CDR2 is SYDVKM in the germline V gene. Trimming took off 2 bases at V and 2 bases at J, with 10 bases between the two ends. The CDR3 region has the DNA TGTGCCAGCAGTTTACTACGACTGGCTGGAAACACCATATATTTT. Encoded protein: CASSLLRLAGNTIYF.

The chain uses TRBV27 and TRBJ1-4; D is ambiguous. The germline V gene has CDR1 MNHEY and CDR2 SMNVEV (reference sequence). The CDR3 runs to 13 residues. The germline V and J ends were trimmed by 2 bases and 8 bases, with 9 bases remaining between them. In DNA form, the CDR3 reads TGTGCCAGCAGTTTACATGGAGGGGAAAAACTGTTTTTT. Protein product: CASSLHGGEKLFF.

The chain combines TRBV7-9 with TRBJ1-2; 7 bases fit TRBD1. Germline V gene data show CDR1 as SEHNR and CDR2 as FQNEAQ (reference sequence). The CDR3 runs to 12 residues. V lost 5 bases, J lost 8 bases, and 5 bases stayed unmatched. The CDR3 bases are TGTGCCAGCAGCCGGACAGGCCGGGGCTACACCTTC. Its protein is CASSRTGRGYTF.

Regarding this clone: Other DNA sequences in the sample encode the same CDR3. V is TRBV18 and J is TRBJ2-3; D is unresolved. Germline V gene data show CDR1 as KGHSH and CDR2 as LQKENI. The CDR3 runs 14 residues. The germline V and J ends were trimmed by 3 bases and 0 bases, with 7 bases remaining between them. Here the CDR3 reads CASSPSRSTDTQYF. Written as DNA, the CDR3 is TGTGCCAGCTCACCGAGCAGGAGCACAGATACGCAGTATTTT. Variable domain in full (rest from reference TRBV18 and TRBJ2-3): NAGVMQNPRHLVRRRGQEARLRCSPMKGHSHVYWYRQLPEEGLKFMVYLQKENIIDESGMPKERFSAEFPKEGPSILRIQQVVRGDSAAYFCASSPSRSTDTQYFGPGTRLTVL.

This clone has a handful of counts. This chain connects TRBV2 to TRBJ2-1; 10 bases match TRBD2. The length of the CDR3 is 15 residues. Losses at the gene ends were 7 bases for V and 3 bases for J; bases not matched to a gene: 6. The germline CDR1 and CDR2 sequences are SNHLY and FYNNEI. The chain's CDR3 is CASTEASGSYNEQFF. The CDR3 region has the DNA TGTGCCAGCACGGAGGCTAGCGGGAGCTACAATGAGCAGTTCTTC. Based on the CDR3 plus reference TRBV2 and TRBJ2-1, the full variable domain is EPEVTQTPSHQVTQMGQEVILRCVPISNHLYFYWYRQILGQKVEFLVSFYNNEISEKSEIFDDQFSVERPDGSNFTLKIRSTKLEDSAMYFCASTEASGSYNEQFFGPGTRLTVL.

The CDR3 DNA reads as TGCGCCAGCAGTGAGTCGCGGGACAGGGTTTCACCCCTCCACTTT. This translates into CASSESRDRVSPLHF. This chain joins TRBV10-2 and TRBJ1-6; 9 nucleotides align to TRBD1. Looked up from germline, CDR1 is WSHSY and CDR2 is SAAADI. The CDR3 runs to 15 residues. Losses at the gene ends were 0 bases for V and 9 bases for J; bases not matched to a gene: 3.

The rearrangement uses TRBV4-1 and TRBJ2-5, with 8 bases matching TRBD2. V was pared by 4 bases and J by 4 bases, with 8 bases of the junction left unmatched. Looked up from germline, CDR1 is MGHRA and CDR2 is YSYEKL. This CDR3 is 15 amino acids long. The DNA for the CDR3 is TGCGCCAGCAGCCCCCTGGAGCGGGGGTTAGAGACCCAGTACTTC. This encodes CASSPLERGLETQYF.

This clone was counted only a few times. The rearrangement joins TRBV6-5 to TRBJ1-1; 10 bases align to TRBD1. Germline V gene sequence: CDR1 MNHEY, CDR2 SVGAGI. The CDR3 consists of 14 residues. V shed 5 bases and J 12 bases; nucleotides not matched to a gene: 12. This CDR3 reads CASSNLRGQGISFF. The CDR3 bases are TGTGCCAGCAGTAATTTAAGGGGACAGGGGATTTCTTTCTTT.

The chain is built from TRBV4-1 and TRBJ2-3; 12 nucleotides line up with TRBD2. The trim removed 0 bases at V and 3 bases at J, leaving 4 bases unmatched. This CDR3 contains 17 residues. The V gene's germline CDR1 is MGHRA and CDR2 YSYEKL. The CDR3 sequence: CASSQDWTSGTTDTQYF. The CDR3 nucleotides read TGCGCCAGCAGCCAAGACTGGACTAGCGGGACGACAGATACGCAGTATTTT.

V usage is TRBV6-5 and J usage is TRBJ1-5; 7 bases agree with TRBD1. The germline CDR1 and CDR2 sequences are MNHEY and SVGAGI. V dropped 5 bases and J dropped 1; count of bases not matched to a gene: 5. CDR3 length equals 15 residues. CDR3 sequence: CASSQMTGSNQPQHF. DNA for the CDR3: TGTGCCAGCAGTCAAATGACAGGGAGCAATCAGCCCCAGCATTTT.

V and J are TRBV2 and TRBJ2-1; 12 positions match TRBD2. Germline CDR1 is SNHLY and CDR2 is FYNNEI. The CDR3 has 13 amino acids. The junction had 6 bases not matched to a gene; V was cut back by 8 bases and J by 10 bases. The CDR3 spells CASYSTSGGEQFF. The CDR3 DNA is TGTGCCAGCTACTCGACTAGCGGGGGAGAGCAGTTCTTC.

The genes are TRBV5-5 and TRBJ1-2; a possible D gene is TRBD1 (5 bases). Germline CDR1 is SGHKS and CDR2 is YYEKEE (reference sequence). The CDR3 sequence is 13 residues long. Trimming removed 4 bases at V and 8 bases at J, with 15 bases between. The CDR3 region has the DNA TGTGCCAGCAGCCTGACGACAGAAGGGGGCTACACCTTC. It encodes CASSLTTEGGYTF.